A selection of T cell receptor beta chains follows, all from one sample in a study of blood T cells in healthy people across ages. MiXCR was run by TCRdb on the 5' RACE reads, yielding one entry per CDR3 protein. The sample consists of 750,000 to 950,000 distinct CDR3 sequences, 20% to 30% of them appearing once. These data also featured in a second study, about T cells of mothers and their children.

Sequenced sample: blood. The receptors were sampled from a boy younger than 18 in good health. Both conserved end residues are part of each CDR3. The D gene is left open where the match is weak. Some rows have no size entry. The others give once, few or many, or a class for an expanded clone.

V gene	J gene	D gene	clone size	CDR3 protein	CDR3 DNA
TRBV20-1	TRBJ2-5	-	-	CSARDSGASVLIDIGTQYF	TGCAGTGCTAGAGATTCCGGGGCCAGTGTTTTAATAGACATAGGGACCCAGTACTTC
TRBV9	TRBJ2-4	-	-	CASSEGTDSKNIQYF	TGTGCCAGCAGCGAGGGGACGGATAGCAAAAACATTCAGTACTTC
TRBV7-9	TRBJ2-1	-	few	CASSIASSYNEQFF	TGTGCCAGCAGCATAGCTAGCTCCTACAATGAGCAGTTCTTC
TRBV9	TRBJ2-3	-	-	CASSPSRTASSTDTQYF	TGTGCCAGCAGCCCTAGCCGGACAGCCTCTAGCACAGATACGCAGTATTTT
TRBV20-1	TRBJ2-5	TRBD2	few	CSAQTSGGLETQYF	TGCAGTGCCCAGACTAGCGGGGGGTTGGAGACCCAGTACTTC
TRBV18	TRBJ2-1	-	few	CASSPPISYNEQFF	TGTGCCAGCTCACCACCCATATCTTACAATGAGCAGTTCTTC
TRBV5-1	TRBJ1-2	-	few	CASSEVWRSGTSNYGYTF	TGCGCCAGCAGCGAGGTATGGAGGTCAGGGACCTCTAACTATGGCTACACCTTC
TRBV27	TRBJ1-1	-	-	CASSLSRVNTEAFF	TGTGCCAGCAGTTTATCGAGAGTGAACACTGAAGCTTTCTTT
TRBV7-3	TRBJ2-1	TRBD1	-	CASSRQGSVYNEQFF	TGTGCCAGCAGCCGACAGGGTTCGGTTTACAATGAGCAGTTCTTC
TRBV7-2	TRBJ2-7	-	few	CASSFTGWGEQYF	TGTGCCAGCAGCTTTACAGGGTGGGGCGAGCAGTACTTC
TRBV5-1	TRBJ2-2	-	-	CASSFESNTGELFF	TGCGCCAGCAGCTTTGAATCGAACACCGGGGAGCTGTTTTTT
TRBV4-1	TRBJ2-5	TRBD2	many	CASSRTRWAETQYF	TGCGCCAGCTCACGGACTAGGTGGGCAGAGACCCAGTACTTC
TRBV20-1	TRBJ2-7	-	few	CSAKVGRFAYEQYF	TGCAGTGCTAAAGTCGGACGGTTCGCCTACGAGCAGTACTTC
TRBV6-1	TRBJ2-1	-	few	CASTLEGPTYNEQFF	TGTGCCAGCACTCTGGAGGGACCGACCTACAATGAGCAGTTCTTC
TRBV28	TRBJ2-7	-	-	CASSLGNYPPVEQYF	TGTGCCAGCAGTTTAGGGAACTATCCCCCTGTTGAGCAGTACTTC